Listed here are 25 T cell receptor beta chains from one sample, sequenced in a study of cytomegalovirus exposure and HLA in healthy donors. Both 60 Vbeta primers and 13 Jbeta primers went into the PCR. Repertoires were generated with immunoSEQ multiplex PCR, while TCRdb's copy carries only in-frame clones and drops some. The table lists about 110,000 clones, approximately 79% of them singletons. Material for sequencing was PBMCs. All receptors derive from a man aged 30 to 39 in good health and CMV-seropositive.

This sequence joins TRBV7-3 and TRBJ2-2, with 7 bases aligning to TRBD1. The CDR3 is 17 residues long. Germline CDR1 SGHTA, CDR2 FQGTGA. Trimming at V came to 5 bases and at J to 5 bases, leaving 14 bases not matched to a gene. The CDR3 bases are TGTGCCAGCAGCCGGCGAGCCGGGACAGAAGTGACCGGGGAGCTGTTTTTT. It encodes CASSRRAGTEVTGELFF.

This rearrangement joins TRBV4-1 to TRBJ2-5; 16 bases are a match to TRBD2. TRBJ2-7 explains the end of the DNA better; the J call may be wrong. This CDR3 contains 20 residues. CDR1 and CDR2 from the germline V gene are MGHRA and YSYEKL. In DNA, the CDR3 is TGCGCCAGCAGCCCCTACCCACCACCGGGACTAGCGGGGGGGAAATACGAGCAGTACTTC. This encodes CASSPYPPPGLAGGKYEQYF.

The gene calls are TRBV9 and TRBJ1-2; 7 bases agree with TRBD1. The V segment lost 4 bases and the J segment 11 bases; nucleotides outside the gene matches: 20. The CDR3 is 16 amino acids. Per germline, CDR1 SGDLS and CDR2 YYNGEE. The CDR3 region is CASSQYSDTGAEGYTF. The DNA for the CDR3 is TGTGCCAGCAGCCAATATTCCGACACAGGGGCCGAGGGATACACCTTC.

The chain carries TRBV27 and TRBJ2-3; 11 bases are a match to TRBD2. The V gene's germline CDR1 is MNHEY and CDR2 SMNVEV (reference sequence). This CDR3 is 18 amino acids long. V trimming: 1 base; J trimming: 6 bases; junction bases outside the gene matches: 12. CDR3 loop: CASSLYSGLAGVVDTQYF. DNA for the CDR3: TGTGCCAGCAGTTTATACTCTGGACTAGCGGGTGTAGTGGATACGCAGTATTTT.

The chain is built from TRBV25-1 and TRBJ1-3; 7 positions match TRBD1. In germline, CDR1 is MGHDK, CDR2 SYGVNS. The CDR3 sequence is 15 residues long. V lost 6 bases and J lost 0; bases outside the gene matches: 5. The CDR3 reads CASRGTVSSGNTIYF. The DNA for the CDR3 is TGTGCCAGCAGGGGGACAGTGAGCTCTGGAAACACCATATATTTT.

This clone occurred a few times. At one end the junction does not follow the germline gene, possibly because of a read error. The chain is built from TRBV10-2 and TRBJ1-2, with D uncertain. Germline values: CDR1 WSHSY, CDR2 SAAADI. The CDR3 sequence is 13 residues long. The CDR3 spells CASSHQLDYGYTF. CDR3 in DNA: TGCGCCAGCAGCCACCAACTGGACTACGGCTACACCTTC.

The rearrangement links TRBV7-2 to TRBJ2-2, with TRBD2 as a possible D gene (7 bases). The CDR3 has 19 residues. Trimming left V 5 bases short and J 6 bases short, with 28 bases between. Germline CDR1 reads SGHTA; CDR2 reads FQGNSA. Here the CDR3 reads CASSRTYLRGIGRAGELFF. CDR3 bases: TGTGCCAGCAGCCGAACTTATTTGAGGGGGATTGGGAGGGCCGGGGAGCTGTTTTTT.

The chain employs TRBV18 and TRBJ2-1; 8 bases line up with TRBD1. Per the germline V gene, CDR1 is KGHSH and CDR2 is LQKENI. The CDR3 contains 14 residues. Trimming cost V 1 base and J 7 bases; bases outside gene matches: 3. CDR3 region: CASSPRQGRNEQFF. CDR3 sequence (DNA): TGTGCCAGCTCACCACGACAGGGGAGGAATGAGCAGTTCTTC.

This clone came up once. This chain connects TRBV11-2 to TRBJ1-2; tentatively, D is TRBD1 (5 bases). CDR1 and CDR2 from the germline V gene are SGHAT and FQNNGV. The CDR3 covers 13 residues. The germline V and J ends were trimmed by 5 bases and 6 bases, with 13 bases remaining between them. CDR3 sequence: CASSPSTVDGYTF. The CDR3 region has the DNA TGTGCCAGCAGCCCGTCGACAGTGGATGGCTACACCTTC.

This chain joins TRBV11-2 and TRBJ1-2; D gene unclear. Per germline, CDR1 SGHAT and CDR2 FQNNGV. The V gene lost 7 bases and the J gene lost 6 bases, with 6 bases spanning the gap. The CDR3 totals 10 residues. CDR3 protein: CASTNDGYTF. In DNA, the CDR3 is TGTGCCAGCACCAATGATGGCTACACCTTC.

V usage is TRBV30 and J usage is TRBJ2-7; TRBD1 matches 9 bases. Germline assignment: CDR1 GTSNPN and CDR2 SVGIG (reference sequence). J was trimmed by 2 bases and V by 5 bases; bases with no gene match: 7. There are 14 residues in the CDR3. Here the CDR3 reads CAWVHRGRPYEQYF. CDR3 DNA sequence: TGTGCCTGGGTCCACAGGGGGCGCCCCTACGAGCAGTACTTC.

For the CDR3, the DNA is TGCGCCAGCAGCTTGGGGGCCAACTCTGGAAACACCATATATTTT. Protein product: CASSLGANSGNTIYF. The V gene is TRBV5-1, the J gene TRBJ1-3; no firm D call. Per germline, CDR1 SGHRS and CDR2 YFSETQ. This CDR3 is built from 15 residues. Trimming left V 0 bases short and J 0 bases short, with 7 bases between.

This chain's CDR3 is CASSFQTGGEETQYF. CDR3 nucleotides: TGTGCCAGCAGCTTTCAGACAGGGGGCGAAGAGACCCAGTACTTC. The chain carries TRBV7-2 and TRBJ2-5; TRBD1 agrees at 10 bases. The V gene's germline CDR1 is SGHTA and CDR2 FQGNSA. V lost 3 bases, J lost 3 bases, and 4 bases stayed unmatched. The CDR3 is 15 amino acids. Full variable domain (missing parts from reference TRBV7-2 and TRBJ2-5): GAGVSQSPSNKVTEKGKDVELRCDPISGHTALYWYRQSLGQGLEFLIYFQGNSAPDKSGLPSDRFSAERTGGSVSTLTIQRTQQEDSAVYLCASSFQTGGEETQYFGPGTRLLVL.

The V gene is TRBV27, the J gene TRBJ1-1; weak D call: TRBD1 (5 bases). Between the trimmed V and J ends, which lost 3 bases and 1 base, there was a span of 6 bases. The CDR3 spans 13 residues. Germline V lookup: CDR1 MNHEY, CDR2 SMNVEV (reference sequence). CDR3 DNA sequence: TGTGCCAGCAGTTTGCAGGGGAACACTGAAGCTTTCTTT. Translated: CASSLQGNTEAFF.

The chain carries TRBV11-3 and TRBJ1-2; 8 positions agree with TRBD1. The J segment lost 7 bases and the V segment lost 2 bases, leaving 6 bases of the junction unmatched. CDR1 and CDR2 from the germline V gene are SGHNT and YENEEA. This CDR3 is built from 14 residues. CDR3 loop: CASSLQGARSGYTF. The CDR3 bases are TGTGCCAGCAGCTTACAGGGGGCGCGGAGTGGCTACACCTTC. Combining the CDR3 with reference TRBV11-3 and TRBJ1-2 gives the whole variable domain EAGVVQSPRYKIIEKKQPVAFWCNPISGHNTLYWYLQNLGQGPELLIRYENEEAVDDSQLPKDRFSAERLKGVDSTLKIQPAELGDSAVYLCASSLQGARSGYTFGSGTRLTVV.

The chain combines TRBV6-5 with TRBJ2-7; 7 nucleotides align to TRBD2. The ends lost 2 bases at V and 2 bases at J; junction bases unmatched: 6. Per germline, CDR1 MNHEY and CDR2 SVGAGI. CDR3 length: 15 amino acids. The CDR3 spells CASSYTSAGAYEQYF. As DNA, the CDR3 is TGTGCCAGCAGTTACACCTCCGCGGGGGCCTACGAGCAGTACTTC.

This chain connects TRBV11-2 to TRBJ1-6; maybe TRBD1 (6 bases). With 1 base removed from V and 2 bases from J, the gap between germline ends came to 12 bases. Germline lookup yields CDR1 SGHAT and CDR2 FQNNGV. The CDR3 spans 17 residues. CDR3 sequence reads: CASSLVGRGTYNSPLHF. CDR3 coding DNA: TGTGCCAGCAGCTTAGTGGGCAGGGGAACCTATAATTCACCCCTCCACTTT.

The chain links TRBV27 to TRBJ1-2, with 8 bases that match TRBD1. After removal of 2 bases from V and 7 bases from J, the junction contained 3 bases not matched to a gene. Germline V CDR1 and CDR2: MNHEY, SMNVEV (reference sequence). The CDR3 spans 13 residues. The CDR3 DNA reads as TGTGCCAGCAGTTTAGCGACAGGGGCTGGCTACACCTTC. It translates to CASSLATGAGYTF.

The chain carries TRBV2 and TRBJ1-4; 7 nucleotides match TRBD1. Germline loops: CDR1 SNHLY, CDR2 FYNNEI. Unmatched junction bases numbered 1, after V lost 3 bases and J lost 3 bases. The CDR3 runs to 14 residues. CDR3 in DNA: TGTGCCAGCAGTGAGGGGACAGCTAATGAAAAACTGTTTTTT. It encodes CASSEGTANEKLFF.

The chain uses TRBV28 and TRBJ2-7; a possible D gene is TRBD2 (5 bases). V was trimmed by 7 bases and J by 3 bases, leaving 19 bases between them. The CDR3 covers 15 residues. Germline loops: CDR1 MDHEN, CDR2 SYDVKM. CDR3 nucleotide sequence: TGTGCCAGCAACTCAGTCACGAGGGCGTTCTACGAGCAGTACTTC. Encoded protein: CASNSVTRAFYEQYF.

CDR3 amino acids: CASSYSQGGPNTEAFF. DNA for the CDR3: TGTGCCAGCAGTTACTCGCAGGGAGGGCCGAACACTGAAGCTTTCTTT. This chain uses TRBV6-5 with TRBJ1-1; TRBD1 might be the D (5 bases). V was cut by 0 bases and J by 1 base, with 12 bases left in between. Germline V gene sequence: CDR1 MNHEY, CDR2 SVGAGI. The CDR3 length is 16 residues.

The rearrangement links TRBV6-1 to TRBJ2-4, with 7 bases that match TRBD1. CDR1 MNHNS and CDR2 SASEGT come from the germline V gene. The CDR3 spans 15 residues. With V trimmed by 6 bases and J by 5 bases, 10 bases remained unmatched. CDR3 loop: CASSDFDRAQNIQYF. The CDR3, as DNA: TGTGCCAGCAGCGATTTCGACAGGGCGCAAAACATTCAGTACTTC.

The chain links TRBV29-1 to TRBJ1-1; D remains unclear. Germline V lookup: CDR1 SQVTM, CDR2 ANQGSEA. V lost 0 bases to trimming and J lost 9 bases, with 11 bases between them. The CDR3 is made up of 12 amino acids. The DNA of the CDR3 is TGCAGCGTTGAAGATCTTAGTCTGAAAGCTTTCTTT. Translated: CSVEDLSLKAFF.

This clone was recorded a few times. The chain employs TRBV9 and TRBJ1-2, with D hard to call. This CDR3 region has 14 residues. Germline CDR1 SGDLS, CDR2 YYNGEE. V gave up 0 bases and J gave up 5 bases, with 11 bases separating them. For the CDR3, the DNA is TGTGCCAGCAGCGTAGTTGACGGGAGTTATGGCTACACCTTC. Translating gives CASSVVDGSYGYTF.

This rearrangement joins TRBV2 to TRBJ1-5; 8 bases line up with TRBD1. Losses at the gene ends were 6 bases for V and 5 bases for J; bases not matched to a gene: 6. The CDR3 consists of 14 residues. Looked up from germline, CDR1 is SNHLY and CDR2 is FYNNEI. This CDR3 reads CASSLLQGDQPQHF. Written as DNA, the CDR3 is TGTGCCAGCAGCCTCTTACAGGGGGATCAGCCCCAGCATTTT.